Sequencing of this T cell receptor beta chain was carried out in a study of beta chain features in type 1 diabetes. The study, taken as a whole, reports: Because the template was cDNA, high-expressing cells might be over-represented. Among all four CD4+ subsets, Type 1 diabetes patients had TCRB CDR3s that were moderately but significantly shorter. Patients with type 1 diabetes carried fewer insertions and had more deletions at their VDJ junctions. Shorter templates might be favored by PCR, and equally so in patients and in controls.

As for this clone: Its antigen is currently unknown.

The investigators reverse transcribed all of the isolated RNA, so they sequenced expressed TCRB transcripts. Assay used: immunoSEQ multiplex PCR; TCRdb lists only in-frame clones, some missing. The sample lists fewer than 350,000 clones, 15% occurring once. CDR1 is LGHNA and CDR2 is YSLEER in the germline V gene. Trimming at V came to 1 base and at J to 4 bases, leaving 5 bases not matched to a gene. There are 16 residues in the CDR3. This TCR was sampled from a man aged 18 to 30 with type 1 diabetes. The sequenced sample consisted of naive CD4+ T cells from blood. J is TRBJ2-3 and V is TRBV4-3; 10 bases match TRBD2. The CDR3 region has the DNA TGCGCCAGCAGCCAAGCGAGCGGGGGGGCCGCAGATACGCAGTATTTT. Translated: CASSQASGGAADTQYF.